This T cell receptor (beta chain) was sequenced for a study of T-cell memory formation after mild COVID-19. At least ten counts were recorded for this clonotype. Its antigen is unidentified. MiXCR was run by TCRdb on the 5' RACE reads, yielding one entry per CDR3 protein. Found here are 15,000 to 20,000 distinct CDR3 sequences, 23% of them singletons; the top ten hold 45% to 65%. V trimming: 4 bases; J trimming: 5 bases; junction bases outside the gene matches: 13. Per the germline V gene, CDR1 is MNHEY and CDR2 is SMNVEV (reference sequence). The CDR3 extends over 16 amino acids. Study-level points and caveats: CD4+ clones that contracted lay mainly in CM and EM; CD8+ ones lay in EMRA.

The sequence was collected from a man between 18 and 29 years old who had mild COVID-19 (a few samples of this study predate the infection). Cell type and time point are not known. The sample taken for sequencing was PBMCs or a T cell subset sorted from them (not recorded which). The chain joins TRBV27 to TRBJ2-5; 7 bases are a match to TRBD1. This CDR3 reads CASSSVMTGLGETQYF. The CDR3 coding sequence is TGTGCCAGCAGTTCCGTAATGACAGGGCTAGGGGAGACCCAGTACTTC.